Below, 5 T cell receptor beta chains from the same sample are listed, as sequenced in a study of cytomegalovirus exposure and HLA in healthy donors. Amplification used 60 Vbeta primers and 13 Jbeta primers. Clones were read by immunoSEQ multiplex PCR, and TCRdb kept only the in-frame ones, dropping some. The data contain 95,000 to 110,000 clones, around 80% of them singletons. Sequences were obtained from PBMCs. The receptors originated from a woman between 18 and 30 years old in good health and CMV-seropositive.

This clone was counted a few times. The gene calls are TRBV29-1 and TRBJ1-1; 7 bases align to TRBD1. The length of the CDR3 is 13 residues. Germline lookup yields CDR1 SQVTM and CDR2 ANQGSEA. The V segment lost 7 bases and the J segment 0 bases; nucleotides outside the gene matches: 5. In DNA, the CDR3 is TGCAGCGCTTCGACAGGGATGAACACTGAAGCTTTCTTT. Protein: CSASTGMNTEAFF.

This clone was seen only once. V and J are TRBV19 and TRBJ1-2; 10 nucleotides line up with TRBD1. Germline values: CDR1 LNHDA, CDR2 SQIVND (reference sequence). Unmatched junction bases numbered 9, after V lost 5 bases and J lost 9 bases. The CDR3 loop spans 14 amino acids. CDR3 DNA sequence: TGTGCCAGTAGTTCCAAACGGGACAGGGGTCGCTACACCTTC. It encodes CASSSKRDRGRYTF.

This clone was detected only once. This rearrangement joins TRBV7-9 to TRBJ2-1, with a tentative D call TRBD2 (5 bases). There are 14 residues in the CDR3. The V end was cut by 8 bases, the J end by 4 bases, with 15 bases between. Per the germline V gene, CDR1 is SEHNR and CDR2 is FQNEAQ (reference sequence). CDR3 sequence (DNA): TGTGCCAGCCACGGAGAGGGAACGTACAATGAGCAGTTCTTC. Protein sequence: CASHGEGTYNEQFF.

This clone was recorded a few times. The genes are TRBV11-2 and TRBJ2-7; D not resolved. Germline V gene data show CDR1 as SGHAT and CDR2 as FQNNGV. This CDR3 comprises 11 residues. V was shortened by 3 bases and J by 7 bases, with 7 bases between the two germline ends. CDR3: CASSLTLEQYF. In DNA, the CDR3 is TGTGCCAGCAGCTTGACTCTGGAGCAGTACTTC.

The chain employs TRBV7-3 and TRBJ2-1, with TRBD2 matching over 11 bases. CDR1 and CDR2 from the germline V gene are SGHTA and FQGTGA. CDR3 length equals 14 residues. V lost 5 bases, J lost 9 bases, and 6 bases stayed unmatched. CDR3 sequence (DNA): TGTGCCAGCAGCGATAGCGGGGGGGTATCTGAGCAGTTCTTC. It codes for CASSDSGGVSEQFF.